The sequence of this T cell receptor beta chain was determined in a study of early T cells in non-severe SARS-CoV-2 infection. Attached unique molecular identifiers marked individual cDNA molecules. One entry per CDR3 protein, called by TCRdb with MiXCR from the 5' RACE reads. Of about 98,000 distinct CDR3 sequences in the sample, around 14% were seen once. Germline CDR1 is SGHNT and CDR2 is YYREEE (reference sequence). The CDR3 totals 15 residues. V lost 2 bases and J lost 7, with 16 bases in between. The sample taken for sequencing was whole blood. The rearrangement joins TRBV5-4 to TRBJ2-1; tentative D call: TRBD2 (5 bases). The sequence was obtained from an adult who was a healthcare worker with PCR-confirmed SARS-CoV-2 infection or an uninfected control (not recorded which). For the CDR3, the DNA is TGTGCCAGCAGCTTAACGGGATCGCTGGGGAATGAGCAGTTCTTC. It translates to CASSLTGSLGNEQFF. Full variable domain (outside the CDR3, taken from reference TRBV5-4 and TRBJ2-1): ETGVTQSPTHLIKTRGQQVTLRCSSQSGHNTVSWYQQALGQGPQFIFQYYREEENGRGNFPPRFSGLQFPNYSSELNVNALELDDSALYLCASSLTGSLGNEQFFGPGTRLTVL.